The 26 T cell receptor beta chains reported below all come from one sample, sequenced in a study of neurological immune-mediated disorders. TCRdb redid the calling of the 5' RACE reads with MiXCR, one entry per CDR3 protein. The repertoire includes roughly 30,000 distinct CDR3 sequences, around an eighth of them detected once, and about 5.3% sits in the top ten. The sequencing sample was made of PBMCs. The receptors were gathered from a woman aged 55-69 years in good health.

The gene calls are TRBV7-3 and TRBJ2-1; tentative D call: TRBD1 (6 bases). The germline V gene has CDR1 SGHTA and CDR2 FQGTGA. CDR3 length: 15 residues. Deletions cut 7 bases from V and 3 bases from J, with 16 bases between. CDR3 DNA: TGTGCCAGCAATCCCGGGACAAGGCTCTACAATGAGCAGTTCTTC. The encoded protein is CASNPGTRLYNEQFF. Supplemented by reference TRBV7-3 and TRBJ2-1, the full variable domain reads GAGVSQTPSNKVTEKGKYVELRCDPISGHTALYWYRQSLGQGPEFLIYFQGTGAADDSGLPNDRFFAVRPEGSVSTLKIQRTERGDSAVYLCASNPGTRLYNEQFFGPGTRLTVL.

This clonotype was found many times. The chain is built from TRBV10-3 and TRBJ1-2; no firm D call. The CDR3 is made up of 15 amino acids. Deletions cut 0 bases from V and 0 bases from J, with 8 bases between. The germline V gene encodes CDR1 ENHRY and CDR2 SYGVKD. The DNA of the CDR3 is TGTGCCATCAGTGAGTCACTGAAAGCTAACTATGGCTACACCTTC. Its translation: CAISESLKANYGYTF.

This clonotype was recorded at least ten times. CDR3 DNA sequence: TGTGCCAGCTCACCTAACAGGGAAGAGACCCAGTACTTC. It is translated as CASSPNREETQYF. The V call is TRBV18, the J call TRBJ2-5; D possibly corresponds to TRBD1 (6 bases). The V and J ends lost 3 bases and 3 bases respectively, with 8 bases between them. CDR3 length: 13 residues. Germline V gene lookup returns CDR1 KGHSH and CDR2 LQKENI. The variable domain in full, completed from reference TRBV18 and TRBJ2-5, reads NAGVMQNPRHLVRRRGQEARLRCSPMKGHSHVYWYRQLPEEGLKFMVYLQKENIIDESGMPKERFSAEFPKEGPSILRIQQVVRGDSAAYFCASSPNREETQYFGPGTRLLVL.

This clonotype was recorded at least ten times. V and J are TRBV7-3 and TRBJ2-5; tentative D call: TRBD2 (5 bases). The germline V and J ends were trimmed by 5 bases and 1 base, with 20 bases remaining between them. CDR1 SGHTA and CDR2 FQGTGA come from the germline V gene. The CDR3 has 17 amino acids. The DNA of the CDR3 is TGTGCCAGCAGCACCGGACTGAACGGGTGGCCCCAAGAGACCCAGTACTTC. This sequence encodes CASSTGLNGWPQETQYF.

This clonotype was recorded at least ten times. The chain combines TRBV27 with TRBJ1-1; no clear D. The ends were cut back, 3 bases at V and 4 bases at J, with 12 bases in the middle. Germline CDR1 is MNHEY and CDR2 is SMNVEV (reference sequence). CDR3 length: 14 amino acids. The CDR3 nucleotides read TGTGCCAGCAGTTTCCGCAGGTCTAGCACTGAAGCTTTCTTT. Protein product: CASSFRRSSTEAFF.

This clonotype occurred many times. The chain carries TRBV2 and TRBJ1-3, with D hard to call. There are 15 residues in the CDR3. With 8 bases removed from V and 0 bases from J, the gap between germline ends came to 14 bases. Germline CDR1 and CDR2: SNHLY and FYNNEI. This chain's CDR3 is CASLAVPRSGNTIYF. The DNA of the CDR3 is TGTGCCAGCTTAGCCGTCCCCCGCTCTGGAAACACCATATATTTT.

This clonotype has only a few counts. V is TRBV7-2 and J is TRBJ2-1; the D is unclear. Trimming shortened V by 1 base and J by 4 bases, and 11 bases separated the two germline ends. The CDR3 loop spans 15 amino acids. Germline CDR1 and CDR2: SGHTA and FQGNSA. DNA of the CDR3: TGTGCCAGCAGCTTAGAAAGTCAGGTTTACAATGAGCAGTTCTTC. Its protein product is CASSLESQVYNEQFF. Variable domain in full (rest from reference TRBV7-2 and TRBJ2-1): GAGVSQSPSNKVTEKGKDVELRCDPISGHTALYWYRQSLGQGLEFLIYFQGNSAPDKSGLPSDRFSAERTGGSVSTLTIQRTQQEDSAVYLCASSLESQVYNEQFFGPGTRLTVL.

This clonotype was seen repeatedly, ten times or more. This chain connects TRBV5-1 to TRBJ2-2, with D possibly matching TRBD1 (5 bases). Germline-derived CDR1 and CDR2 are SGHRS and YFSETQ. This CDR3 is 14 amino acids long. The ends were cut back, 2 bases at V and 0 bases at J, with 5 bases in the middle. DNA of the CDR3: TGCGCCAGCAGCTTACAGGCGAACACCGGGGAGCTGTTTTTT. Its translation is CASSLQANTGELFF.

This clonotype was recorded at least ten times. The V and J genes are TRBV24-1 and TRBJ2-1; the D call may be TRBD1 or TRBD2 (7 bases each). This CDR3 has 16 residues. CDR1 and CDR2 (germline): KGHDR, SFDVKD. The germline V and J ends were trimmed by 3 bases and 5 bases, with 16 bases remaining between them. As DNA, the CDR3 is TGTGCCACCAGTGATCCGCGGGGGACAGTTGACAATGAGCAGTTCTTC. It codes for CATSDPRGTVDNEQFF.

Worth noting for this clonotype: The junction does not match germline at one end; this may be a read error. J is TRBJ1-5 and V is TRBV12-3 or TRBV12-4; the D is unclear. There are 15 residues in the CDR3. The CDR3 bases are TGTGCAAGCAGTTTAAACCTGGACGGGAATAAGCCCCAGCATTTT. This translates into CASSLNLDGNKPQHF.

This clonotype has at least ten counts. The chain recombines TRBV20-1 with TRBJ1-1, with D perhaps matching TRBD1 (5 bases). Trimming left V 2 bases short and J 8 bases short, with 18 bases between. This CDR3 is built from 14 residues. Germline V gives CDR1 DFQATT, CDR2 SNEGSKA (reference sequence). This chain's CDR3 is CSARRTPRGGEAFF. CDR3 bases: TGCAGTGCTAGAAGAACACCAAGGGGTGGCGAAGCTTTCTTT.

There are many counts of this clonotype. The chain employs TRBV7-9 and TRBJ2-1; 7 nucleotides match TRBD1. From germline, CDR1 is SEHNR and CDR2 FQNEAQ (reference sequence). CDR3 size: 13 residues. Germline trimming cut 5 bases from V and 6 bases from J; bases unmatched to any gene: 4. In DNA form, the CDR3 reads TGTGCCAGCAGCATGGGGACAGTCAATGAGCAGTTCTTC. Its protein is CASSMGTVNEQFF.

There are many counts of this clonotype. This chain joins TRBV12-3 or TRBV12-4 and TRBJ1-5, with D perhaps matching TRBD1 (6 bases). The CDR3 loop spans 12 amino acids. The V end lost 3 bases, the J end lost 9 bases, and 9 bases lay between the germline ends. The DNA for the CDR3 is TGTGCCAGCAGTTTCGGGGGCCCGCCCCAGCATTTT. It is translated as CASSFGGPPQHF.

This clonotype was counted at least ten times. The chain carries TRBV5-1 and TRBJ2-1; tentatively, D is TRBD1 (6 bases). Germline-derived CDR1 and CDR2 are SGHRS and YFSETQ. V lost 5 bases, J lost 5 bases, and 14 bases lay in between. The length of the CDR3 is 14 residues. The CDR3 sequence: CASSYYRDNNEQFF. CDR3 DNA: TGCGCCAGCAGTTATTACCGGGACAACAATGAGCAGTTCTTC.

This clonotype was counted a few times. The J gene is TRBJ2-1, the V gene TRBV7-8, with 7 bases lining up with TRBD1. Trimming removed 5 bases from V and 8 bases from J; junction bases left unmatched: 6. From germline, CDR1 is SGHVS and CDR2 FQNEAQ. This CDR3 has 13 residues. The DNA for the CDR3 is TGTGCCAGCAGCCCTACAGGGGACGATGAGCAGTTCTTC. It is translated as CASSPTGDDEQFF.

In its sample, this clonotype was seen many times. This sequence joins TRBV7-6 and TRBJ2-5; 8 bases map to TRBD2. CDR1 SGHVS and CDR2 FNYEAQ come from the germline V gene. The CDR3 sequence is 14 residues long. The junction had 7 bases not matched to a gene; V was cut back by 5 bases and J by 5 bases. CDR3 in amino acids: CASSAGPGGETQYF. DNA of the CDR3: TGTGCCAGCAGCGCGGGACCGGGAGGGGAGACCCAGTACTTC.

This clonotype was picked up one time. The CDR3 region has the DNA TGTGCCAGCAACCACAGGACTCGGAATCTAGCGCAGTATTTT. Translating gives CASNHRTRNLAQYF. The chain employs TRBV6-2 or TRBV6-3 and TRBJ2-3; D might be TRBD1 or TRBD2, each matching 5 bases. The CDR3 runs to 14 residues. V was clipped by 7 bases and J by 10 bases, with 21 bases between them. The germline V gene has CDR1 MNHEY and CDR2 SVGEGT.

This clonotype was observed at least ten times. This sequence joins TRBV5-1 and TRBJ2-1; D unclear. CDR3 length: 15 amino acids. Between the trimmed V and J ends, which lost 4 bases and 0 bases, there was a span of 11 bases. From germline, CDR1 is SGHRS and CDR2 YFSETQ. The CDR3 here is CASSPNGDSYNEQFF. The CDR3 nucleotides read TGCGCCAGCAGCCCGAATGGGGACTCCTACAATGAGCAGTTCTTC.

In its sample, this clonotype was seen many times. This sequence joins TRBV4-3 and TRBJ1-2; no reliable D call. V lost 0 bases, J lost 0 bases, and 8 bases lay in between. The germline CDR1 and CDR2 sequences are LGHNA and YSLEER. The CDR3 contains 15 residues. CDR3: CASSQEWGANYGYTF. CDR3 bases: TGCGCCAGCAGCCAAGAATGGGGAGCTAACTATGGCTACACCTTC.

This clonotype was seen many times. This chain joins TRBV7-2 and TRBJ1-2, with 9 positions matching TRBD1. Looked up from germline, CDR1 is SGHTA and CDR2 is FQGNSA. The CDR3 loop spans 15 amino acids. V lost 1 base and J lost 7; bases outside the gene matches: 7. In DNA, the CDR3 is TGTGCCAGCAGCTTAGTAGGGCGGACAGGGGTTGGCTACACCTTC. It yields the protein CASSLVGRTGVGYTF.

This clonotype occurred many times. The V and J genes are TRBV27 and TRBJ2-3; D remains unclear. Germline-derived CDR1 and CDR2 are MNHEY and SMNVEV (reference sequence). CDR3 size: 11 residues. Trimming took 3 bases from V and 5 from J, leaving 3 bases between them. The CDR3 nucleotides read TGTGCCAGCAGTTTGAAAGATACGCAGTATTTT. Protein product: CASSLKDTQYF.

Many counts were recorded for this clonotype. CDR3 residues: CASRDSNQPQHF. As DNA, the CDR3 is TGTGCCAGCAGGGACAGCAATCAGCCCCAGCATTTT. The chain combines TRBV12-3 or TRBV12-4 with TRBJ1-5; D is undetermined. Trimming pared 6 bases from V and 1 base from J, leaving 4 bases between. CDR3 length: 12 residues.

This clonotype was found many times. CDR3 DNA: TGTGCCACCAGCAGAGAAGGACAGGTGGATGAGCAGTTCTTC. This gives the protein CATSREGQVDEQFF. The chain recombines TRBV15 with TRBJ2-1, with TRBD1 identical over 7 bases. Trimming removed 0 bases from V and 8 bases from J; junction bases left unmatched: 4. CDR3 length: 14 residues. In germline, CDR1 is LNHNV, CDR2 YYDKDF (reference sequence).

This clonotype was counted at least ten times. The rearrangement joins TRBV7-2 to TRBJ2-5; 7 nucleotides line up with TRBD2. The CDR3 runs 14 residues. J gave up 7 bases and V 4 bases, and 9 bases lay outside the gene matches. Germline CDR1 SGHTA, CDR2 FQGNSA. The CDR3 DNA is TGTGCCAGCAGCTCCGGGGGGTCGGACGGGACCCAGTACTTC. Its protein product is CASSSGGSDGTQYF.

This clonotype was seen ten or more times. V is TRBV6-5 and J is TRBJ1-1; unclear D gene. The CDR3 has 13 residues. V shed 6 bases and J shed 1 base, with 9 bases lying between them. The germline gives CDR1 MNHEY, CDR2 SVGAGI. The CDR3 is CASSPVRNTEAFF. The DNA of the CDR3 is TGTGCCAGCAGCCCCGTTAGGAACACTGAAGCTTTCTTT.

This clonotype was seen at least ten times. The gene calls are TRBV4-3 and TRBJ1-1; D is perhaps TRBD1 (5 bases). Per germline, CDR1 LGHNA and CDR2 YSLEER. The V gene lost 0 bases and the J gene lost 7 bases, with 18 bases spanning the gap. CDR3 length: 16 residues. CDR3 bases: TGCGCCAGCAGCCAAGATGGGGGGGGGACTCCTTATGAAGCTTTCTTT. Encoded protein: CASSQDGGGTPYEAFF.